The sequence of this TCR beta chain was determined in a study of human T cells and chemical hapten exposure. Study outcomes and limitations: The study found expanded TCRs formed significantly more large CDR3 similarity clusters than controls.

Trimming took 5 bases from V and 2 from J, leaving 12 bases between them. The CDR3 is made up of 13 amino acids. The V gene's germline CDR1 is DFQATT and CDR2 SNEGSKA (reference sequence). Time point defined: patch test 1, 2 weeks after DPC sensitization. The treatment: therapeutic diphenylcyclopropenone sensitization with weekly scalp DPC. It was from unfractionated whole blood that total RNA was extracted. Original processing methods: Individual samples carried between about 23,224 and 750,000 TCRs, with 80,000 to 100,000 as the median. MiXCR, run by TCRdb on the RACE reads, gives a single entry per CDR3 protein. The V and J calls reflect TCRdb's pipeline rather than the authors' work. The sample gives some 52,000 distinct CDR3 sequences, about 11% of which show up once; around 2% is in the top ten. This clonotype was detected ten times or more. Its antigen is not identified.

This sequence originates from a woman in her thirties or forties with alopecia areata. Some clones in this sample may be carry-over from other donors' samples. This material consisted of whole blood, taken in connection with sensitization to the hapten diphenylcyclopropenone (DPC). The V gene is TRBV20-1, the J gene TRBJ1-1, with a tentative D call TRBD1 (5 bases). The DNA for the CDR3 is TGCAGTGCTGAGGGACCCGGAAACACTGAAGCTTTCTTT. Its translation is CSAEGPGNTEAFF.